Shown below are 23 T cell receptor beta chains from a single sample sequenced in a study of Ad26.COV2.S vaccination and SARS-CoV-2 variants. Sequenced by immunoSEQ multiplex PCR; TCRdb stores in-frame clones only, minus some. The sample contains about 440,000 clones, around 91% of which appear only once. This sample's treatment: 19 received Ad26.COV2.S at low or high dose, single or two shots; several received placebo; per-sample allocation not given. Repertoires come from day 63 after the first vaccine or placebo injection. Source: peripheral blood, taken in a trial of Ad26.COV2.S vaccine versus placebo. The origin of the receptors is a person between 18 and 60 years old who received the Ad26.COV2.S COVID-19 vaccine or a placebo.

This clone was seen once. J is TRBJ2-7 and V is TRBV5-1; 7 nucleotides align to TRBD1. CDR3 length equals 16 residues. With V trimmed by 4 bases and J by 6 bases, 16 bases remained unmatched. The V gene's germline CDR1 is SGHRS and CDR2 YFSETQ. The CDR3 here is CASSTVTGSSRSEQYF. The DNA for the CDR3 is TGCGCCAGCAGCACCGTGACAGGGTCGAGTAGGTCCGAGCAGTACTTC.

The chain joins TRBV30 to TRBJ2-1; 15 bases map to TRBD2. The CDR3 sequence is 16 residues long. V shed 0 bases, J shed 7 bases, and the junction held 4 bases outside the gene matches. Germline CDR1 is GTSNPN and CDR2 is SVGIG (reference sequence). The DNA of the CDR3 is TGTGCCTGGAGTGTAGGGACTAGCGGGAGGAGGAATGAGCAGTTCTTC. Amino acids: CAWSVGTSGRRNEQFF.

V gene TRBV4-1 combines with J gene TRBJ2-7; tentative D call: TRBD1 (6 bases). The CDR3 loop spans 13 amino acids. Germline V lookup: CDR1 MGHRA, CDR2 YSYEKL. With 5 bases removed from V and 2 bases from J, the gap between germline ends came to 10 bases. The CDR3 coding sequence is TGCGCCAGCAGCAGTTCAGGGGCCTACGAGCAGTACTTC. The encoded protein is CASSSSGAYEQYF.

This chain uses TRBV4-2 with TRBJ2-2; D remains ambiguous. Germline CDR1 LGHNA, CDR2 YNFKEQ. This CDR3 spans 18 amino acids. V lost 0 bases to trimming and J lost 2 bases, with 16 bases between them. CDR3 loop: CASSQEHLAPGNTGELFF. CDR3 DNA sequence: TGTGCCAGCAGCCAAGAGCACCTCGCCCCAGGAAACACCGGGGAGCTGTTTTTT.

This chain connects TRBV29-1 to TRBJ2-7, with D unclear. V lost 6 bases, J lost 6 bases, and 12 bases lay in between. CDR1 and CDR2 (germline): SQVTM, ANQGSEA. The CDR3 runs 11 residues. CDR3 region: CSVLSAFEQYF. The CDR3 nucleotides are TGCAGCGTGCTCTCTGCATTCGAGCAGTACTTC.

This rearrangement joins TRBV7-9 to TRBJ1-2, with 9 bases that match TRBD1. Unmatched junction bases numbered 5, after V lost 1 base and J lost 2 bases. The germline V gene encodes CDR1 SEHNR and CDR2 FQNEAQ (reference sequence). CDR3 size: 16 residues. The CDR3 nucleotides are TGTGCCAGCAGCTTAGGGGGACAGGGAAGGAACTATGGCTACACCTTC. Translating gives CASSLGGQGRNYGYTF.

This chain joins TRBV4-1 and TRBJ2-7, with TRBD2 as a possible D gene (6 bases). Trimming removed 3 bases at V and 3 bases at J, with 12 bases between. CDR3 size: 14 residues. CDR1 and CDR2 (germline): MGHRA, YSYEKL. CDR3 protein: CASSQGDLLYEQYF. Here the CDR3 DNA reads TGCGCCAGCAGCCAGGGGGACTTACTCTACGAGCAGTACTTC.

V gene TRBV3-1 (or the pseudogene TRBV3-2) combines with J gene TRBJ1-1; TRBD1 aligns across 8 bases. Trimming removed 4 bases from V and 2 bases from J; junction bases left unmatched: 3. CDR3 length: 14 residues. Germline loops: CDR1 LGHDT, CDR2 YNNKEL (reference sequence). DNA of the CDR3: TGTGCCAGCAGCCGCGGACAGGGAAACACTGAAGCTTTCTTT. Residues: CASSRGQGNTEAFF.

This clone was seen a single time. The rearrangement joins TRBV2 to TRBJ2-7; 10 bases line up with TRBD1. The CDR3 runs 14 residues. Germline values: CDR1 SNHLY, CDR2 FYNNEI. V dropped 2 bases and J dropped 6; count of bases not matched to a gene: 4. In nucleotides, the CDR3 is TGTGCCAGCAGTGAACTGGACAGGGGGGGCGAGCAGTACTTC. It translates to CASSELDRGGEQYF.

This chain connects TRBV9 to TRBJ2-2; the D call may be TRBD1 or TRBD2 (5 bases each). V lost 0 bases, J lost 0 bases, and 9 bases lay in between. The germline V gene encodes CDR1 SGDLS and CDR2 YYNGEE. There are 16 residues in the CDR3. CDR3 nucleotide sequence: TGTGCCAGCAGCGTAGTAGAGGGACCGAACACCGGGGAGCTGTTTTTT. It codes for CASSVVEGPNTGELFF.

This chain links TRBV5-1 with TRBJ1-5, with D unclear. V lost 4 bases to trimming and J lost 3 bases, with 17 bases between them. This CDR3 has 16 residues. CDR1 and CDR2 (germline): SGHRS, YFSETQ. CDR3 coding DNA: TGCGCCAGCAGCCCGGCCCCACGAGACTCCAATCAGCCCCAGCATTTT. Encoded protein: CASSPAPRDSNQPQHF.

The gene calls are TRBV19 and TRBJ2-3; 7 positions agree with TRBD2. J lost 1 base, V lost 3 bases, and 16 bases had no gene match. This CDR3 region has 19 residues. The germline V gene encodes CDR1 LNHDA and CDR2 SQIVND (reference sequence). The CDR3 spells CASSMEWFAAGWGTDTQYF. CDR3 nucleotide sequence: TGTGCCAGTAGTATGGAATGGTTCGCAGCGGGATGGGGCACAGATACGCAGTATTTT.

The chain couples TRBV5-1 to TRBJ2-3; D gene ambiguous. This CDR3 has 15 amino acids. The V and J ends lost 2 bases and 2 bases respectively, with 12 bases between them. CDR1 is SGHRS and CDR2 is YFSETQ in the germline V gene. The CDR3 protein is CASSFRMTSTDTQYF. CDR3 nucleotides: TGCGCCAGCAGCTTCCGGATGACCTCCACAGATACGCAGTATTTT.

V and J are TRBV2 and TRBJ1-5, with TRBD1 matching over 8 bases. In germline, CDR1 is SNHLY, CDR2 FYNNEI. Losses at the gene ends were 6 bases for V and 7 bases for J; bases not matched to a gene: 8. The CDR3 has 14 residues. The chain's CDR3 is CASSAGQGPQPQHF. The CDR3 DNA sequence: TGTGCCAGCAGCGCCGGACAGGGCCCCCAGCCCCAGCATTTT.

The rearrangement links TRBV5-6 to TRBJ2-5; TRBD1 aligns across 9 bases. The CDR3 is 16 amino acids. Germline CDR1 reads SGHDT; CDR2 reads YYEEEE. The V gene end was trimmed by 1 base and the J gene end by 2 bases; junction bases not matched to a gene: 6. CDR3 nucleotides: TGTGCCAGCAGCTTGAACAGGGGGCAAGGACAAGAGACCCAGTACTTC. Translation gives CASSLNRGQGQETQYF.

This CDR3 is CASRGGTSYGYTF. In nucleotides, the CDR3 is TGTGCCAGCAGAGGCGGGACGTCATATGGCTACACCTTC. V gene TRBV11-2 combines with J gene TRBJ1-2, with D maybe TRBD1 (5 bases). Per the germline V gene, CDR1 is SGHAT and CDR2 is FQNNGV. This CDR3 spans 13 amino acids. The V end lost 6 bases, the J end lost 5 bases, and 13 bases lay between the germline ends.

The chain couples TRBV18 to TRBJ2-7; 9 bases agree with TRBD1. Looked up from germline, CDR1 is KGHSH and CDR2 is LQKENI. The CDR3 is 16 residues long. V lost 3 bases and J lost 1; bases outside the gene matches: 7. In nucleotides, the CDR3 is TGTGCCAGCTCACCCTTGGGGACAGGGCGATCCTACGAGCAGTACTTC. This codes for CASSPLGTGRSYEQYF.

This chain joins TRBV5-1 and TRBJ2-7, with 7 positions matching TRBD2. There are 15 residues in the CDR3. Trimming at V came to 4 bases and at J to 3 bases, leaving 10 bases not matched to a gene. Germline V gene data show CDR1 as SGHRS and CDR2 as YFSETQ. The CDR3 sequence is CASSPGSSGLYEQYF. CDR3 DNA sequence: TGCGCCAGCAGCCCGGGGTCTAGCGGACTCTACGAGCAGTACTTC. Using reference TRBV5-1 and TRBJ2-7 for the parts outside the CDR3, the full variable domain is KAGVTQTPRYLIKTRGQQVTLSCSPISGHRSVSWYQQTPGQGLQFLFEYFSETQRNKGNFPGRFSGRQFSNSRSEMNVSTLELGDSALYLCASSPGSSGLYEQYFGPGTRLTVT.

The chain uses TRBV7-2 and TRBJ1-1; no clear D. V lost 2 bases to trimming and J lost 4 bases, with 8 bases between them. The length of the CDR3 is 13 residues. Germline assignment: CDR1 SGHTA and CDR2 FQGNSA. The CDR3 region is CASSLTRTTEAFF. In DNA, the CDR3 is TGTGCCAGCAGCTTAACAAGAACCACTGAAGCTTTCTTT.

V gene TRBV9 combines with J gene TRBJ2-1; 8 bases align to TRBD1. Germline CDR1 SGDLS, CDR2 YYNGEE. J lost 7 bases, V lost 3 bases, and 12 bases had no gene match. This CDR3 region has 16 residues. The CDR3 protein is CASSADRVGSRNEQFF. The CDR3 DNA sequence: TGTGCCAGCAGCGCGGACAGGGTAGGCTCGCGTAATGAGCAGTTCTTC.

The genes are TRBV5-5 and TRBJ1-2, with 9 bases matching TRBD1. This CDR3 comprises 16 residues. With 2 bases clipped from V and 1 base from J, the junction kept 6 bases outside the gene matches. Germline V gene sequence: CDR1 SGHKS, CDR2 YYEKEE (reference sequence). CDR3 loop: CASSFTGQGSNYGYTF. In nucleotides, the CDR3 is TGTGCCAGCAGCTTTACGGGACAGGGAAGTAACTATGGCTACACCTTC. The full variable domain, its missing parts supplied by reference TRBV5-5 and TRBJ1-2, is DAGVTQSPTHLIKTRGQQVTLRCSPISGHKSVSWYQQVLGQGPQFIFQYYEKEERGRGNFPDRFSARQFPNYSSELNVNALLLGDSALYLCASSFTGQGSNYGYTFGSGTRLTVV.

This clone was counted a few times. J is TRBJ2-7 and V is TRBV18, with D tentatively TRBD2 (6 bases). In germline, CDR1 is KGHSH, CDR2 LQKENI. V shed 3 bases and J shed 5 bases, with 8 bases lying between them. CDR3 length: 12 residues. The CDR3 DNA reads as TGTGCCAGCTCACCGGAGGGGAACGAGCAGTACTTC. Protein: CASSPEGNEQYF.

This chain joins TRBV24-1 and TRBJ2-2; 7 nucleotides agree with TRBD1. Germline assignment: CDR1 KGHDR and CDR2 SFDVKD. This CDR3 region has 14 residues. The trim removed 7 bases at V and 0 bases at J, leaving 1 base unmatched. CDR3 residues: CATRGTANTGELFF. DNA of the CDR3: TGTGCCACCAGAGGGACAGCGAACACCGGGGAGCTGTTTTTT.